This T cell receptor (beta chain) was documented in a study of T cells in Graves' hyperthyroidism and ophthalmopathy. In its sample, this clonotype was seen many times. The CDR3 totals 16 residues. V was pared by 5 bases and J by 8 bases, with 22 bases between. Per germline, CDR1 SGHTA and CDR2 FQGTGA. Inclusion characteristics of ophthalmopathy patients comprised a Clinical Activity Score of at least 3, a NOSPECS grade of at least 4, and duration under 3 months. Pregnant or lactating patients were excluded, as were those with uncontrolled infection or other autoimmune disease. Template material for amplifying TCR beta CDR3 regions consisted of RNA transcripts. First-round RT-PCR targeting the TCR CDR3 was performed with the HTBI primer set. TCRdb re-called the multiplex PCR reads with MiXCR, one entry per CDR3 protein. The sample includes approximately 530,000 distinct CDR3 sequences, 15% to 20% of them seen just once.

Sequencing was performed on blood. V usage is TRBV7-3 and J usage is TRBJ2-1; D is undetermined. The sequence was collected from a man in his forties or fifties with Graves' ophthalmopathy. This CDR3 is CASSREARGVLDEQFF. The CDR3 bases are TGTGCCAGCAGCCGAGAAGCCCGTGGGGTATTGGATGAGCAGTTCTTC.